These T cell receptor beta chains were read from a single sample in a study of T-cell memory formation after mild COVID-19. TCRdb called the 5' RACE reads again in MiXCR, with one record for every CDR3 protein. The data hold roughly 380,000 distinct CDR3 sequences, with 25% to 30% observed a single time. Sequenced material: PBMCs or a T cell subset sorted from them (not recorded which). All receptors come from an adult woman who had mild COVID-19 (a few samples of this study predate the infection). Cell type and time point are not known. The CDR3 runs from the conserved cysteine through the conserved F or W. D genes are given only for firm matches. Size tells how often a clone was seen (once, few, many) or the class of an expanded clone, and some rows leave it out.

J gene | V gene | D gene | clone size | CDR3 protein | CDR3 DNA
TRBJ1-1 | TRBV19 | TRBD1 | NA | CASSPGQGVRNEAFF | TGTGCCAGTAGTCCGGGACAGGGCGTGAGGAATGAAGCTTTCTTT
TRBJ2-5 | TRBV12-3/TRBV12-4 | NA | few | CASRPRVSETQYF | TGTGCCAGCAGGCCCAGGGTCTCGGAGACCCAGTACTTC
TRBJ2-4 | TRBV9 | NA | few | CASSPQGSKNIQYF | TGTGCCAGCAGCCCCCAGGGTAGCAAAAACATTCAGTACTTC
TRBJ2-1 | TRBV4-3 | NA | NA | CASSQEDVGRNEQFF | TGCGCCAGCAGCCAAGAGGACGTAGGTAGGAATGAGCAGTTCTTC
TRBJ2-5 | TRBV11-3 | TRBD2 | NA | CASSPGIAGGLEETQYF | TGTGCCAGCAGCCCGGGGATAGCGGGGGGACTAGAAGAGACCCAGTACTTC
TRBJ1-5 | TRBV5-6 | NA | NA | CASSALRGGSNQPQHF | TGTGCCAGCAGCGCCCTCCGCGGGGGTAGCAATCAGCCCCAGCATTTT
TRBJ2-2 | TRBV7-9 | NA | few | CASSLAPTTGELFF | TGTGCCAGCAGCTTAGCGCCGACAACCGGGGAGCTGTTTTTT
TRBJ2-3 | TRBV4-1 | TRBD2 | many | CASSQGWGSGGSGTQYF | TGCGCCAGCAGCCAAGGTTGGGGTAGCGGGGGTTCAGGTACGCAGTATTTT
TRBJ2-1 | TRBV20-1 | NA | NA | CSASWGGRDEQFF | TGCAGTGCTAGTTGGGGGGGCCGGGATGAGCAGTTCTTC
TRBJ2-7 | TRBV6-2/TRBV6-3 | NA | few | CASSLRGDVSGQEQYF | TGTGCCAGCAGCCTACGAGGAGACGTCTCCGGACAGGAGCAGTACTTC
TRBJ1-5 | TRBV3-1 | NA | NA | CASSSWTDQPQHF | TGTGCCAGCAGCTCTTGGACTGATCAGCCCCAGCATTTT
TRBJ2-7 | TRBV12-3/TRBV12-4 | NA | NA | CASRSTDEQYF | TGTGCCAGCAGGTCGACAGACGAGCAGTACTTC
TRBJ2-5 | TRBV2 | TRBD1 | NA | CASTTGTGTGETQYF | TGTGCCAGCACCACCGGGACAGGGACGGGGGAGACCCAGTACTTC